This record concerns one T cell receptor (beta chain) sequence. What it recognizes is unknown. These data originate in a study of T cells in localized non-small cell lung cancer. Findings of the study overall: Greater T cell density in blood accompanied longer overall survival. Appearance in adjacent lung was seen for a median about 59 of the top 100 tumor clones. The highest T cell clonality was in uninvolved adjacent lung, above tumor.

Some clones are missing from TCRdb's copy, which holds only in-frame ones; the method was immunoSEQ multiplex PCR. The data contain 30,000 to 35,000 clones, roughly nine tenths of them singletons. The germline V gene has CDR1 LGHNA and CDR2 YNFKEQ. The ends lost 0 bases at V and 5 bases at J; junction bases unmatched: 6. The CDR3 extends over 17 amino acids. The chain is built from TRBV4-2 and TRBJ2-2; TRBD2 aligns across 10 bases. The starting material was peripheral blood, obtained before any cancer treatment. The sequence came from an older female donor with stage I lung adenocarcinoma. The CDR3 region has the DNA TGTGCCAGCAGCCAAGAGGCACTAGCGGGAATGACCGGGGAGCTGTTTTTT. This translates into CASSQEALAGMTGELFF.